These 11 T cell receptor beta chains came from one sample sequenced in a study of blood T cell repertoires in COVID-19 (dated by TCRdb to about 2020). The receptor library was made with the immunoSEQ multiplex PCR assay. This immuneACCESS table, as held by TCRdb, lists in-frame sequences with V and J called but not all clones. Of the missing ones, under half trace to an unresolved V gene in checked studies; the others have no known cause. The sample has 390,000 or so clones on record, roughly four fifths of them singletons. About 5.4% of the sample is in the top ten clones. Sample: PBMCs or T cells enriched from blood (not recorded which). These receptors all stem from a woman aged 45-59 years who had recovered from COVID-19.

This clone was seen a few times. V usage is TRBV6-5 and J usage is TRBJ2-2, with TRBD2 matching over 13 bases. Per germline, CDR1 MNHEY and CDR2 SVGAGI. This CDR3 has 15 amino acids. With V trimmed by 5 bases and J by 4 bases, 1 base remained unmatched. In DNA form, the CDR3 reads TGTGCCAGCAGTACTAGCGGGAGGGCCACCGGGGAGCTGTTTTTT. It specifies CASSTSGRATGELFF.

V gene TRBV5-1 combines with J gene TRBJ2-5, with TRBD1 matching over 7 bases. V dropped 8 bases and J dropped 1; count of bases not matched to a gene: 5. The CDR3 covers 13 residues. Germline V gives CDR1 SGHRS, CDR2 YFSETQ. The CDR3 here is CASGQVLQETQYF. The CDR3 DNA sequence: TGCGCCAGTGGACAGGTCCTCCAAGAGACCCAGTACTTC.

This sequence joins TRBV3-1 (or the pseudogene TRBV3-2) and TRBJ1-1; a possible D gene is TRBD1 (5 bases). The germline V gene encodes CDR1 LGHDT and CDR2 YNNKEL (reference sequence). Trimming took 0 bases from V and 10 from J, leaving 9 bases between them. The CDR3 runs 12 residues. The chain's CDR3 is CASSQEAGGAFF. CDR3 DNA sequence: TGTGCCAGCAGCCAAGAAGCCGGGGGAGCTTTCTTT.

The chain is built from TRBV6-5 and TRBJ1-1; D possibly corresponds to TRBD1 (6 bases). The CDR3 covers 12 residues. Trimming cost V 6 bases and J 8 bases, with 13 bases left between them. Germline-derived CDR1 and CDR2 are MNHEY and SVGAGI. DNA of the CDR3: TGTGCCAGCAGACAGGGTTTTGGGGAAGCTTTCTTT. Protein: CASRQGFGEAFF.

The chain recombines TRBV9 with TRBJ1-3, with D unresolved. Germline V gene data show CDR1 as SGDLS and CDR2 as YYNGEE. This CDR3 comprises 15 residues. V was trimmed by 3 bases and J by 4 bases, leaving 14 bases between them. CDR3 nucleotides: TGTGCCAGCAGCGAGAAACCCTCTATAGGAAACACCATATATTTT. It is translated as CASSEKPSIGNTIYF.

This sequence joins TRBV19 and TRBJ1-6, with 8 bases that match TRBD1. J was trimmed by 6 bases and V by 3 bases; bases with no gene match: 4. The germline V gene has CDR1 LNHDA and CDR2 SQIVND (reference sequence). The CDR3 spans 15 residues. CDR3 loop: CASSIGGQVNSPLHF. CDR3 nucleotides: TGTGCCAGTAGTATCGGGGGACAGGTTAATTCACCCCTCCACTTT.

The chain has TRBV6-2 or TRBV6-3 and TRBJ2-1; D might be TRBD2 (6 bases). Germline CDR1 MNHEY, CDR2 SVGEGT. Trimming pared 2 bases from V and 15 bases from J, leaving 11 bases between. This CDR3 has 11 amino acids. As DNA, the CDR3 is TGTGCCAGCAGTTACGGGGGGAAGTGGTTCTTC. This translates into CASSYGGKWFF.

The V and J genes are TRBV5-6 and TRBJ1-2; 9 nucleotides agree with TRBD1. The CDR3 consists of 15 residues. With 0 bases clipped from V and 7 bases from J, the junction kept 7 bases outside the gene matches. Germline CDR1 is SGHDT and CDR2 is YYEEEE. In nucleotides, the CDR3 is TGTGCCAGCAGCTTGGGACTACAGGGGGCCGCTGGCTACACCTTC. This sequence encodes CASSLGLQGAAGYTF.

Only one count was recorded for this clone. The chain recombines TRBV12-3 or TRBV12-4 with TRBJ1-1; D gene ambiguous. CDR3 length: 12 amino acids. Trimming removed 3 bases at V and 5 bases at J, with 7 bases between. CDR3 sequence (DNA): TGTGCCAGCAGTTTGAGGGAAACTGAAGCTTTCTTT. The encoded protein is CASSLRETEAFF.

The chain employs TRBV2 and TRBJ1-2; D not certain. Trimming removed 2 bases from V and 6 bases from J, with 16 bases in between. This CDR3 region has 15 residues. CDR1 SNHLY and CDR2 FYNNEI come from the germline V gene. CDR3 region: CASSESWWQNNGYTF. DNA of the CDR3: TGTGCCAGCAGTGAAAGTTGGTGGCAGAATAATGGCTACACCTTC.

The chain couples TRBV19 to TRBJ1-1, with a weak D call TRBD1 (5 bases). V lost 4 bases and J 0 bases, leaving 15 bases between the germline ends. CDR3 length equals 16 residues. In germline, CDR1 is LNHDA, CDR2 SQIVND (reference sequence). CDR3 loop: CASSTRTGLLNTEAFF. CDR3 DNA: TGTGCCAGTAGTACGCGCACGGGACTCCTGAACACTGAAGCTTTCTTT.